The clone carrying this T cell receptor (beta chain) was seen only once. The data originate from a study of blood T cell repertoires in COVID-19. For the study at large: COVID-19 samples, acute and convalescent, were from the United States, Italy and Spain.

Those enrolled, adults aged roughly 18 to 95 years, came from about two dozen US areas. Cohorts were determined from participant-reported clinical history. Assay used: immunoSEQ multiplex PCR; TCRdb lists only in-frame clones, some missing. The sample lists 300,000 to 450,000 clones, approximately 87% seen once, with 1.5% to 2% in the top ten. The CDR3 spans 14 residues. The junction had 4 bases not matched to a gene; V was cut back by 6 bases and J by 5 bases. The germline gives CDR1 SNHLY, CDR2 FYNNEI. The TCR was taken from a man in his forties in a cohort exposed to, infected with or recovered from COVID-19 (not recorded which). Sequences were obtained from PBMCs or T cells enriched from blood (not recorded which). The chain links TRBV2 to TRBJ2-5; TRBD2 matches at 12 bases. In nucleotides, the CDR3 is TGTGCCAGCAGCCGGACTAGCGGGGCGGAGACCCAGTACTTC. It specifies CASSRTSGAETQYF.